This TCR beta chain was identified during a study of patients and donors after allogeneic stem cell transplantation. TCRdb analysed the RT-PCR reads with MiXCR anew, one entry per CDR3 protein. The table records under 200,000 distinct CDR3 sequences, over 25% of them present only once. This clonotype has just one count. The ends lost 3 bases at V and 8 bases at J; junction bases unmatched: 3. The CDR3 contains 12 residues. Germline CDR1 LGHNA, CDR2 YNFKEQ. The chain joins TRBV4-2 to TRBJ1-1, with 7 bases lining up with TRBD1. The TCR originated in a human donor who was either an allogeneic HSCT recipient or a stem cell or donor lymphocyte infusion donor (not recorded which). It is not recorded whose cells these are; they may come from a transplant donor. The sample taken for sequencing was blood, either unsorted or a sorted T cell fraction (not recorded which). CDR3 in amino acids: CASSQTGSEAFF. CDR3 bases: TGTGCCAGCAGCCAGACAGGGAGCGAAGCTTTCTTT.